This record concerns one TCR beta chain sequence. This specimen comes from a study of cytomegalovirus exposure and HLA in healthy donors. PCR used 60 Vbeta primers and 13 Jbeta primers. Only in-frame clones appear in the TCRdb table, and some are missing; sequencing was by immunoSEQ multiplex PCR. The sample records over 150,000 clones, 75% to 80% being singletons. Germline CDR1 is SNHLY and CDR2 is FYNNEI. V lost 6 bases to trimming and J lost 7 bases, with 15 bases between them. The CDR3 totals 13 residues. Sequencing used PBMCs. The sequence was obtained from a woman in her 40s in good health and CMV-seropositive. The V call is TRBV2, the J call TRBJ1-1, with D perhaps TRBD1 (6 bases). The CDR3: CASSPQGTGEAFF. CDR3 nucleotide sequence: TGTGCCAGCAGCCCACAGGGTACTGGTGAAGCTTTCTTT. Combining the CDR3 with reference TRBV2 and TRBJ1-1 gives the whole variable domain EPEVTQTPSHQVTQMGQEVILRCVPISNHLYFYWYRQILGQKVEFLVSFYNNEISEKSEIFDDQFSVERPDGSNFTLKIRSTKLEDSAMYFCASSPQGTGEAFFGQGTRLTVV.